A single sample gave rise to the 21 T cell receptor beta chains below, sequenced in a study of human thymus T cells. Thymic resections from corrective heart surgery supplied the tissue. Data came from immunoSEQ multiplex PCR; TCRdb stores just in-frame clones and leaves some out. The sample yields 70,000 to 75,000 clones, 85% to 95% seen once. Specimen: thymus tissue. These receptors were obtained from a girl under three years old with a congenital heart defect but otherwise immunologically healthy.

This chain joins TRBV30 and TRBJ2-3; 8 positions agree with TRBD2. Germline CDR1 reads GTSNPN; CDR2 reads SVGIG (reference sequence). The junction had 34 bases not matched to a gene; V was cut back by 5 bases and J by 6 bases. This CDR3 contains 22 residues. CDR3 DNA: TGTGCCTGGTGTCGTGTTCTAGATCCCAACCCCCCTACTAGCGGCCTGGGGGATACGCAGTATTTT. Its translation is CAWCRVLDPNPPTSGLGDTQYF.

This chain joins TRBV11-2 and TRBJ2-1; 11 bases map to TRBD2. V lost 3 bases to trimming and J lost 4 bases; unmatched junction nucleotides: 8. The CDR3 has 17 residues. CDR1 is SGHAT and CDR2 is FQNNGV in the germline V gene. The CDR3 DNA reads TGTGCCAGCAGCTTTGGGATGACTAGCGGGATGTACAATGAGCAGTTCTTC. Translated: CASSFGMTSGMYNEQFF. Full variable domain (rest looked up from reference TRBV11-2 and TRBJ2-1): EAGVAQSPRYKIIEKRQSVAFWCNPISGHATLYWYQQILGQGPKLLIQFQNNGVVDDSQLPKDRFSAERLKGVDSTLKIQPAKLEDSAVYLCASSFGMTSGMYNEQFFGPGTRLTVL.

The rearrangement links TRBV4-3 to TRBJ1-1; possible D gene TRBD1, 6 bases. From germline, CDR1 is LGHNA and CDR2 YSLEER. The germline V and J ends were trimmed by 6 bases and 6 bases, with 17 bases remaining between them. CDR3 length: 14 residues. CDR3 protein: CASSPRYREAEAFF. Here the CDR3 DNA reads TGCGCCAGCAGTCCCCGATACAGGGAGGCTGAAGCTTTCTTT.

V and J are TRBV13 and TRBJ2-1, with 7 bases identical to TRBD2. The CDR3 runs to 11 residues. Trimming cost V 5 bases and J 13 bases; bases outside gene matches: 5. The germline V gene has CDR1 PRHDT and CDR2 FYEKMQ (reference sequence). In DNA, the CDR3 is TGTGCCAGCAGCGGCGGGAGCGGCCAGTTCTTC. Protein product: CASSGGSGQFF. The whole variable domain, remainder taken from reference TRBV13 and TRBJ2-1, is AAGVIQSPRHLIKEKRETATLKCYPIPRHDTVYWYQQGPGQDPQFLISFYEKMQSDKGSIPDRFSAQQFSDYHSELNMSSLELGDSALYFCASSGGSGQFFGPGTRLTVL.

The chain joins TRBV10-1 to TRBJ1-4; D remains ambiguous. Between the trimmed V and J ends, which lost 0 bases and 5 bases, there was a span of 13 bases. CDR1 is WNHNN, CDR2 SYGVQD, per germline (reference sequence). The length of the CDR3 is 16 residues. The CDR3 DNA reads TGCGCCAGCAGTGAGTCTCGGGCAGGACGAAATGAAAAACTGTTTTTT. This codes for CASSESRAGRNEKLFF.

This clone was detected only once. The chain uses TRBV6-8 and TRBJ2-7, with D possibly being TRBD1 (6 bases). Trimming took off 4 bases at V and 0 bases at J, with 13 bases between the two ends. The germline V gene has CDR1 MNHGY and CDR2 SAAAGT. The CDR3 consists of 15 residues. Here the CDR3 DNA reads TGTGCCAGCAGTTCTAGCACAGGGTTCTCCTACGAGCAGTACTTC. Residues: CASSSSTGFSYEQYF.

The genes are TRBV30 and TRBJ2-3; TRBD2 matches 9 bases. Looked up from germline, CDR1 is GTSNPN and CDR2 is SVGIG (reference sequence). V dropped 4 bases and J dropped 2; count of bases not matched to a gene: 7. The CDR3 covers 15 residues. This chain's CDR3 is CAWTDAGGPTDTQYF. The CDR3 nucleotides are TGTGCCTGGACTGATGCGGGAGGGCCCACAGATACGCAGTATTTT.

CDR3: CSAPIIDTQYF. The CDR3 region has the DNA TGCAGTGCCCCCATAATAGATACGCAGTATTTT. The genes are TRBV20-1 and TRBJ2-3; D not resolved. Germline loops: CDR1 DFQATT, CDR2 SNEGSKA (reference sequence). The CDR3 length is 11 residues. Trimming stripped 6 bases from V and 5 bases from J, with 9 bases between.

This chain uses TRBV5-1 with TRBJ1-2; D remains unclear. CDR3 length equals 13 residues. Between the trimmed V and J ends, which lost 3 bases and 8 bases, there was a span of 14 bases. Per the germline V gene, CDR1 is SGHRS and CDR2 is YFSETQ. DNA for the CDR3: TGCGCCAGCAGCTCTATTAAGGGCGACGGCTACACCTTC. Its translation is CASSSIKGDGYTF.

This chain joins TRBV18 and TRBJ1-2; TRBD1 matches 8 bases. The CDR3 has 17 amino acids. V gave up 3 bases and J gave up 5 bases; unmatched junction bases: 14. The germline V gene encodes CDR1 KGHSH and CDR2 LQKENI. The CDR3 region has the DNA TGTGCCAGCTCACCCCTACCCCCAGGGGGCGAGTGGTATGGCTACACCTTC. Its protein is CASSPLPPGGEWYGYTF. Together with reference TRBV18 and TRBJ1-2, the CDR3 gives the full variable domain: NAGVMQNPRHLVRRRGQEARLRCSPMKGHSHVYWYRQLPEEGLKFMVYLQKENIIDESGMPKERFSAEFPKEGPSILRIQQVVRGDSAAYFCASSPLPPGGEWYGYTFGSGTRLTVV.

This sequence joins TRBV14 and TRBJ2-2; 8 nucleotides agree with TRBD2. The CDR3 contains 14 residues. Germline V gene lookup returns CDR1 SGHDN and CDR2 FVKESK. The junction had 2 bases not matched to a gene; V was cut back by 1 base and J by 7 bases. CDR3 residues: CASSQARGGGELFF. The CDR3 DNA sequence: TGTGCCAGCAGCCAAGCCCGGGGGGGCGGGGAGCTGTTTTTT.

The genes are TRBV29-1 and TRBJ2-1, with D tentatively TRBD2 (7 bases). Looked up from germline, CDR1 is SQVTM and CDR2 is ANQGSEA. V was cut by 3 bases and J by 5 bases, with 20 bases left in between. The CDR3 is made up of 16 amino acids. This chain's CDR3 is CSVEASSGGADNEQFF. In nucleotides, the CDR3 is TGCAGCGTTGAGGCCTCCTCGGGGGGCGCCGACAATGAGCAGTTCTTC.

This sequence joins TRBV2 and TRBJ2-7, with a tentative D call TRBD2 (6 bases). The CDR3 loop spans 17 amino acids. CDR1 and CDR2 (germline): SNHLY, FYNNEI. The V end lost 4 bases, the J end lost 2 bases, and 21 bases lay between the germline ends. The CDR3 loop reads CASSGRRLGSGPYEQYF. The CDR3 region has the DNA TGTGCCAGCAGTGGGCGGCGTCTAGGTAGCGGACCCTACGAGCAGTACTTC.

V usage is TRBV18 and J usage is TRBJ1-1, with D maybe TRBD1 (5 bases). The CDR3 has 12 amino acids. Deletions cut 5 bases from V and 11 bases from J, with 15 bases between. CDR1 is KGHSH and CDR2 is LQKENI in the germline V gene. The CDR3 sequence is CASSAHGGVAFF. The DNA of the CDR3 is TGTGCCAGCTCAGCCCACGGAGGGGTGGCTTTCTTT.

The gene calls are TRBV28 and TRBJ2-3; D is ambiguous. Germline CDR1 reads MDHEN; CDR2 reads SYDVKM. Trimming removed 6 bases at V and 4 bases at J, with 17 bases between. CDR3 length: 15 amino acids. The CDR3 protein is CASRGPQAPPDTQYF. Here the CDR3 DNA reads TGTGCCAGCAGGGGTCCCCAAGCCCCACCAGATACGCAGTATTTT.

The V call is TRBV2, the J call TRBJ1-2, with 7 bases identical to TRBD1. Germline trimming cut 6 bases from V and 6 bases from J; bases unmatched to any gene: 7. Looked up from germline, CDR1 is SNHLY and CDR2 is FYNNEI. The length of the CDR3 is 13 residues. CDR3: CASRDRLRDGYTF. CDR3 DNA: TGTGCCAGCAGGGACAGGCTCAGGGATGGCTACACCTTC.

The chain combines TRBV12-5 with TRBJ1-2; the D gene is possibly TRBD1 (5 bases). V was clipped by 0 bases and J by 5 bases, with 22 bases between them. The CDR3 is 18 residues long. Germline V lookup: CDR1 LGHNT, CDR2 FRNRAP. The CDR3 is CASGLVGGTIIRNYGYTF. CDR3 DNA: TGTGCTAGTGGTTTGGTAGGAGGGACCATTATCCGAAATTATGGCTACACCTTC.

Written as DNA, the CDR3 is TGTGCCAGTAGACATATTCCGGTGGTGAGGGGCGCTGGGGACTATGGCTACACCTTC. Translated, it gives CASRHIPVVRGAGDYGYTF. The chain joins TRBV19 to TRBJ1-2, with a tentative D call TRBD1 (5 bases). CDR1 and CDR2 (germline): LNHDA, SQIVND (reference sequence). The CDR3 totals 19 residues. Trimming shortened V by 6 bases and J by 3 bases, and 29 bases separated the two germline ends.

The chain's CDR3 is CAWNLLNTEAFF. The CDR3 region has the DNA TGTGCCTGGAATCTCTTGAACACTGAAGCTTTCTTT. V gene TRBV30 combines with J gene TRBJ1-1; no definite D call. The germline gives CDR1 GTSNPN, CDR2 SVGIG (reference sequence). V lost 4 bases and J 0 bases, leaving 6 bases between the germline ends. The CDR3 length is 12 residues.

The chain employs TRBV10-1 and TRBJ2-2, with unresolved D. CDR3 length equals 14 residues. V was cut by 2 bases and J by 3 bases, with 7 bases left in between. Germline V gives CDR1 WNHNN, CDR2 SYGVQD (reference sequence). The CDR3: CASSEVFDTGELFF. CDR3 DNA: TGCGCCAGCAGTGAGGTGTTTGACACCGGGGAGCTGTTTTTT.

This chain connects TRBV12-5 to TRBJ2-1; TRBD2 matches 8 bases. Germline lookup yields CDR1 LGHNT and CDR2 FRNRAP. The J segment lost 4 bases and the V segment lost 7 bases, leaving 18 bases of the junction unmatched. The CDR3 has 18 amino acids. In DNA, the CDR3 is TGTGCTAGTGCCAACCTCGGGATAGCGGGAAAAGGGTACAATGAGCAGTTCTTC. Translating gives CASANLGIAGKGYNEQFF.